The 19 T cell receptor beta chains in this list originate from one sample, sequenced in a study of Ad26.COV2.S vaccination and SARS-CoV-2 variants (dated by TCRdb to the early 2020s). Per the publication, the time point label means: individuals recovered from natural SARS-CoV-2 infection. The library was produced with the immunoSEQ multiplex PCR assay. Drawn from immuneACCESS, this table holds only the in-frame rearrangements with V and J called that TCRdb kept. Clones are partly lost; checked studies trace under half to an unresolved V gene and leave the rest unexplained. In all, the sample holds some 350,000 clones, and 92% of those were seen once. The ten largest clones add up to 3.9% of the sample. Source: peripheral blood, taken after recovery from COVID-19. The receptors were gathered from a human donor who had recovered from COVID-19.

This rearrangement joins TRBV10-1 to TRBJ1-1; 10 nucleotides match TRBD1. CDR3 length: 16 residues. Germline V gene lookup returns CDR1 WNHNN and CDR2 SYGVQD (reference sequence). Trimming at V came to 6 bases and at J to 2 bases, leaving 9 bases not matched to a gene. CDR3 loop: CASSPGTGELNTEAFF. The CDR3 nucleotides are TGCGCCAGCAGCCCCGGGACAGGGGAACTAAACACTGAAGCTTTCTTT.

The chain has TRBV19 and TRBJ1-2; a possible D gene is TRBD1 (5 bases). The CDR3 runs to 15 residues. Germline V gene data show CDR1 as LNHDA and CDR2 as SQIVND (reference sequence). The V end lost 7 bases, the J end lost 1 base, and 16 bases lay between the germline ends. The CDR3 DNA is TGTGCCAGTAATCCTGACGGCAGGGATAACTATGGCTACACCTTC. This codes for CASNPDGRDNYGYTF. The full variable domain, completed using reference TRBV19 and TRBJ1-2, is DGGITQSPKYLFRKEGQNVTLSCEQNLNHDAMYWYRQDPGQGLRLIYYSQIVNDFQKGDIAEGYSVSREKKESFPLTVTSAQKNPTAFYLCASNPDGRDNYGYTFGSGTRLTVV.

The rearrangement uses TRBV7-9 and TRBJ1-1; D perhaps matches TRBD1 (5 bases). The CDR3 contains 13 residues. Germline values: CDR1 SEHNR, CDR2 FQNEAQ (reference sequence). V was cut by 1 base and J by 11 bases, with 14 bases left in between. The CDR3, as DNA: TGTGCCAGCAGCTTAGTTCAGGGACGGTCCGCTTTCTTT. It specifies CASSLVQGRSAFF.

In regard to this clone: Other DNA sequences within the sample encode an identical CDR3. The chain combines TRBV5-1 with TRBJ2-1, with 8 bases that match TRBD1. Per the germline V gene, CDR1 is SGHRS and CDR2 is YFSETQ. With 4 bases clipped from V and 0 bases from J, the junction kept 3 bases outside the gene matches. This CDR3 region has 15 residues. CDR3 loop: CASSRDRSSYNEQFF. The CDR3 DNA reads as TGCGCCAGCAGCCGGGACAGGTCCTCCTACAATGAGCAGTTCTTC.

V and J are TRBV2 and TRBJ1-1; perhaps TRBD1 as D (5 bases). V was shortened by 9 bases and J by 0 bases, with 17 bases between the two germline ends. Germline CDR1 reads SNHLY; CDR2 reads FYNNEI. CDR3 length: 15 amino acids. The CDR3 bases are TGTGCCAGACACACAGGCGGTCGAGTGAACACTGAAGCTTTCTTT. It specifies CARHTGGRVNTEAFF.

V gene TRBV12-2 combines with J gene TRBJ1-2. TRBV12-2 constitutes a pseudogene. The CDR3 has 11 residues. CDR3 in amino acids: CASRLFDGYTF. The CDR3 DNA sequence: TGTGCAAGTCGCTTATTCGATGGCTACACCTTC.

V and J are TRBV10-1 and TRBJ2-4, with D perhaps TRBD2 (6 bases). Trimming shortened V by 2 bases and J by 6 bases, and 8 bases separated the two germline ends. Looked up from germline, CDR1 is WNHNN and CDR2 is SYGVQD (reference sequence). This CDR3 is 13 amino acids long. The CDR3 nucleotides are TGCGCCAGCAGTGAGGCGGGGCGAAACATTCAGTACTTC. Residues: CASSEAGRNIQYF.

This clone was counted once. This chain joins TRBV11-2 and TRBJ2-7; 7 nucleotides agree with TRBD1. V lost 5 bases, J lost 6 bases, and 10 bases stayed unmatched. Germline values: CDR1 SGHAT, CDR2 FQNNGV. The CDR3 has 14 residues. This chain's CDR3 is CASSPGTENFEQYF. The CDR3 DNA is TGTGCCAGCAGCCCCGGGACAGAAAATTTCGAGCAGTACTTC.

The chain employs TRBV14 and TRBJ1-4, with D perhaps matching TRBD1 (5 bases). This CDR3 is 15 amino acids long. Between the trimmed V and J ends, which lost 4 bases and 2 bases, there was a span of 11 bases. Germline-derived CDR1 and CDR2 are SGHDN and FVKESK. Written as DNA, the CDR3 is TGTGCCAGCAGCCTCGAATGGGGGACTAATGAAAAACTGTTTTTT. Amino acid sequence: CASSLEWGTNEKLFF.

This chain uses TRBV10-1 with TRBJ2-7; 9 bases match TRBD1. CDR3 length equals 13 residues. Germline assignment: CDR1 WNHNN and CDR2 SYGVQD (reference sequence). After removal of 8 bases from V and 4 bases from J, the junction contained 6 bases not matched to a gene. CDR3 sequence (DNA): TGCGCCAGCGGCAACAGGGGGCCGTACGAGCAGTACTTC. Translated: CASGNRGPYEQYF.

A word on this clone: Additional DNA sequences in this sample encode the identical CDR3. The genes are TRBV7-9 and TRBJ2-4, with 8 nucleotides matching TRBD1. Trimming took 1 base from V and 0 from J; bases not matched to a gene: 2. The CDR3 runs 16 residues. Germline V gene sequence: CDR1 SEHNR, CDR2 FQNEAQ (reference sequence). CDR3 loop: CASSLGQGLAKNIQYF. DNA of the CDR3: TGTGCCAGCAGCTTAGGACAGGGGTTAGCCAAAAACATTCAGTACTTC.

This clone was observed once. The V and J genes are TRBV25-1 and TRBJ2-7, with TRBD1 matching over 8 bases. The CDR3 runs to 14 residues. J gave up 2 bases and V 4 bases, and 4 bases lay outside the gene matches. Germline CDR1 and CDR2: MGHDK and SYGVNS. CDR3 DNA: TGTGCCAGCAGTGTAGGACAGGGTCCCTACGAGCAGTACTTC. This sequence encodes CASSVGQGPYEQYF.

This chain connects TRBV18 to TRBJ1-1; D not certain. V was clipped by 2 bases and J by 3 bases, with 10 bases between them. Germline CDR1 KGHSH, CDR2 LQKENI. The CDR3 totals 14 residues. CDR3 protein: CASSPLLSYTEAFF. CDR3 sequence (DNA): TGTGCCAGCTCACCATTGTTAAGCTACACTGAAGCTTTCTTT.

This chain's CDR3 is CATSRVPLWGAPNSPLHF. The CDR3 DNA sequence: TGTGCCACCAGCAGAGTTCCCTTGTGGGGGGCTCCGAATTCACCCCTCCACTTT. The chain joins TRBV15 to TRBJ1-6; possible D gene TRBD1, 6 bases. Looked up from germline, CDR1 is LNHNV and CDR2 is YYDKDF (reference sequence). V lost 1 base to trimming and J lost 7 bases, with 20 bases between them. This CDR3 comprises 18 residues.

This sequence joins TRBV5-6 and TRBJ1-2; TRBD1 is a possible D gene (5 bases). This CDR3 contains 12 residues. The V gene's germline CDR1 is SGHDT and CDR2 YYEEEE. The V end lost 4 bases, the J end lost 8 bases, and 12 bases lay between the germline ends. The CDR3, as DNA: TGTGCCAGCAGCAGGCCCGAGGGGGGCTACACCTTC. Residues: CASSRPEGGYTF.

V usage is TRBV19 and J usage is TRBJ1-5; D uncertain. The CDR3 loop spans 14 amino acids. The ends were cut back, 7 bases at V and 1 base at J, with 11 bases in the middle. Germline CDR1 reads LNHDA; CDR2 reads SQIVND (reference sequence). For the CDR3, the DNA is TGTGCCAGTACCGAAAAAGGGAGCAATCAGCCCCAGCATTTT. It translates to CASTEKGSNQPQHF.

The rearrangement links TRBV12-3 or TRBV12-4 to TRBJ2-3, with D tentatively TRBD2 (6 bases). The V and J ends lost 7 bases and 11 bases respectively, with 16 bases between them. This CDR3 is built from 12 residues. CDR3 sequence (DNA): TGTGCCAGCACCTTCGACGGGGGTTTGCAGTATTTT. It specifies CASTFDGGLQYF.

The chain recombines TRBV2 with TRBJ1-4; the D gene is possibly TRBD1 (6 bases). This CDR3 is built from 14 residues. Trimming stripped 6 bases from V and 8 bases from J, with 16 bases between. The V gene's germline CDR1 is SNHLY and CDR2 FYNNEI. The CDR3 nucleotides are TGTGCCAGCAGGGTTCAGGGGAGTGGGGAAAAACTGTTTTTT. It specifies CASRVQGSGEKLFF.

This clone was recorded only once. This chain joins TRBV6-5 and TRBJ2-7, with D possibly being TRBD2 (6 bases). Deletions cut 0 bases from V and 6 bases from J, with 12 bases between. The germline V gene has CDR1 MNHEY and CDR2 SVGAGI. The CDR3 consists of 14 residues. In nucleotides, the CDR3 is TGTGCCAGCAGTTACTCGATGGCCGGGGGCGAGCAGTACTTC. Protein: CASSYSMAGGEQYF.